The 31 T cell receptor beta chains given below trace back to one sample, sequenced in a study of blood T cell repertoires in COVID-19. Measured with immunoSEQ multiplex PCR; TCRdb has only the in-frame clones, and not every one. Of fewer than 250,000 clones in the sample, roughly 82% are singletons; the top ten hold around 7.8%. The source material was peripheral blood. These receptors came from a woman aged 60-75 years with COVID-19, enrolled during active disease.

The chain recombines TRBV7-3 with TRBJ1-2, with TRBD1 matching over 8 bases. The CDR3 spans 13 residues. Per the germline V gene, CDR1 is SGHTA and CDR2 is FQGTGA. Trimming at V came to 2 bases and at J to 8 bases, leaving 4 bases not matched to a gene. The CDR3 DNA sequence: TGTGCCAGCAGCTTAGGACAGGGAGACGGCTACACCTTC. It codes for CASSLGQGDGYTF.

V gene TRBV7-2 combines with J gene TRBJ1-2; 7 bases match TRBD1. Germline values: CDR1 SGHTA, CDR2 FQGNSA. Trimming removed 1 base from V and 2 bases from J; junction bases left unmatched: 4. The CDR3 covers 15 residues. The CDR3 DNA is TGTGCCAGCAGCTTAGGACAGGGTCCAAACTATGGCTACACCTTC. Translation: CASSLGQGPNYGYTF.

This clone came up a few times. The V and J genes are TRBV9 and TRBJ2-3; no reliable D call. With 1 base removed from V and 4 bases from J, the gap between germline ends came to 10 bases. The CDR3 covers 14 residues. CDR1 is SGDLS and CDR2 is YYNGEE in the germline V gene. The CDR3 loop reads CASSVSGLPDTQYF. The CDR3 DNA is TGTGCCAGCAGCGTATCCGGGTTGCCAGATACGCAGTATTTT.

This chain connects TRBV28 to TRBJ1-1, with 8 bases aligning to TRBD1. This CDR3 region has 15 residues. The J segment lost 4 bases and the V segment lost 5 bases, leaving 9 bases of the junction unmatched. Germline loops: CDR1 MDHEN, CDR2 SYDVKM. In DNA, the CDR3 is TGTGCCAGCAGTGAATCAGGAACAGGGGGCACTGAAGCTTTCTTT. This encodes CASSESGTGGTEAFF.

This chain links TRBV3-1 (or the pseudogene TRBV3-2) with TRBJ2-7; 10 nucleotides line up with TRBD2. CDR3 size: 14 residues. The germline CDR1 and CDR2 sequences are LGHDT and YNNKEL (reference sequence). The ends lost 1 base at V and 7 bases at J; junction bases unmatched: 4. The CDR3 loop reads CASSQGASGGEQYF. The DNA for the CDR3 is TGTGCCAGCAGCCAAGGGGCTAGCGGGGGAGAGCAGTACTTC.

This chain links TRBV27 with TRBJ1-1; tentative D call: TRBD1 (6 bases). V was pared by 8 bases and J by 1 base, with 14 bases between. CDR3 length: 14 residues. Germline V CDR1 and CDR2: MNHEY, SMNVEV (reference sequence). The CDR3 protein is CASGRQVGNTEAFF. The CDR3 coding sequence is TGTGCCAGCGGTAGACAGGTGGGGAACACTGAAGCTTTCTTT.

The chain has TRBV24-1 and TRBJ1-4, with D maybe TRBD1 (6 bases). CDR1 is KGHDR and CDR2 is SFDVKD in the germline V gene. V dropped 5 bases and J dropped 5 bases, with 17 bases sitting between them. The CDR3 spans 16 residues. The CDR3 nucleotides are TGTGCCACCAGTGGAAACTTACAGGGATTAAATGAAAAACTGTTTTTT. Its translation: CATSGNLQGLNEKLFF.

This chain links TRBV2 with TRBJ1-6; D gene uncertain. Trimming stripped 2 bases from V and 7 bases from J, with 9 bases between. From germline, CDR1 is SNHLY and CDR2 FYNNEI. CDR3 length: 14 residues. CDR3 nucleotides: TGTGCCAGCAGTGAATCTTCGAGGAATTCACCCCTCCACTTT. Translating it yields CASSESSRNSPLHF. Complete variable domain (other parts from reference TRBV2 and TRBJ1-6): EPEVTQTPSHQVTQMGQEVILRCVPISNHLYFYWYRQILGQKVEFLVSFYNNEISEKSEIFDDQFSVERPDGSNFTLKIRSTKLEDSAMYFCASSESSRNSPLHFGNGTRLTVT.

As DNA, the CDR3 is TGTGCCAGCAGTTCTCGACTAGCGGGGTTGAATGAGCAGTTCTTC. This sequence encodes CASSSRLAGLNEQFF. The chain recombines TRBV6-2 or TRBV6-3 with TRBJ2-1; 11 positions match TRBD2. There are 15 residues in the CDR3. V shed 4 bases and J 7 bases; nucleotides not matched to a gene: 6. Per germline, CDR1 MNHEY and CDR2 SVGEGT.

V and J are TRBV7-9 and TRBJ1-2, with a tentative D call TRBD1 (5 bases). V lost 5 bases and J lost 2, with 12 bases in between. Germline V lookup: CDR1 SEHNR, CDR2 FQNEAQ (reference sequence). This CDR3 has 14 residues. CDR3 protein: CASSTNRQNYGYTF. The CDR3 nucleotides are TGTGCCAGCAGCACTAACCGACAGAACTATGGCTACACCTTC.

V is TRBV28 and J is TRBJ1-3; D gene uncertain. This CDR3 has 12 residues. V lost 6 bases and J 1 base, leaving 4 bases between the germline ends. CDR1 MDHEN and CDR2 SYDVKM come from the germline V gene. The CDR3 here is CASRSSGNTIYF. CDR3 DNA: TGTGCCAGCAGGTCGTCTGGAAACACCATATATTTT.

The CDR3 DNA follows: TGCAGCGTTGGCACAGGGGGGGAAGAGACCCAGTACTTC. Translating gives CSVGTGGEETQYF. The chain recombines TRBV29-1 with TRBJ2-5; weak D call: TRBD1 (8 bases). Germline assignment: CDR1 SQVTM and CDR2 ANQGSEA. The V gene lost 4 bases and the J gene lost 3 bases, with 12 bases spanning the gap. This CDR3 region has 13 residues.

This sequence joins TRBV4-2 and TRBJ1-4; D call uncertain. CDR3 length: 18 amino acids. V shed 0 bases and J shed 0 bases, with 14 bases lying between them. CDR1 and CDR2 from the germline V gene are LGHNA and YNFKEQ. This CDR3 is CASSQESLRLATNEKLFF. The CDR3 nucleotides read TGTGCCAGCAGCCAAGAGTCCCTAAGATTGGCAACTAATGAAAAACTGTTTTTT.

J is TRBJ2-3 and V is TRBV7-9, with 10 bases matching TRBD2. V gave up 5 bases and J gave up 2 bases; unmatched junction bases: 7. Germline V lookup: CDR1 SEHNR, CDR2 FQNEAQ (reference sequence). This CDR3 contains 16 residues. CDR3 bases: TGTGCCAGCAGCGCCCGGACTAGCGGACTCACAGATACGCAGTATTTT. Amino acid sequence: CASSARTSGLTDTQYF.

CDR3 nucleotides: TGCGCCAGCAGCCAAGTACTAGCGGGAGGGCCTGGAACAGATACGCAGTATTTT. Its translation: CASSQVLAGGPGTDTQYF. V gene TRBV4-3 combines with J gene TRBJ2-3; TRBD2 matches 13 bases. In germline, CDR1 is LGHNA, CDR2 YSLEER. J gave up 3 bases and V 1 base, and 7 bases lay outside the gene matches. This CDR3 has 18 residues.

J is TRBJ2-1 and V is TRBV19; maybe TRBD2 (5 bases). Trimming took off 10 bases at V and 4 bases at J, with 8 bases between the two ends. Germline CDR1 is LNHDA and CDR2 is SQIVND (reference sequence). This CDR3 has 11 amino acids. The CDR3 is CATREYNEQFF. The CDR3 DNA reads as TGTGCCACCCGGGAATACAATGAGCAGTTCTTC.

The CDR3 nucleotides are TGTGCCAGCAGTTCCCCGCCCGGGACAGCTAACTATGGCTACACCTTC. This encodes CASSSPPGTANYGYTF. The chain employs TRBV6-6 and TRBJ1-2; 7 bases line up with TRBD1. The CDR3 has 16 residues. J lost 0 bases, V lost 4 bases, and 8 bases had no gene match. CDR1 is MNHNY, CDR2 SVGAGI, per germline (reference sequence).

CDR3 in DNA: TGCGCCAGCAGCCAAGTTTCAAGCGGGAGGGCAAAAGATACGCAGTATTTT. This sequence encodes CASSQVSSGRAKDTQYF. The rearrangement links TRBV5-1 to TRBJ2-3, with TRBD2 matching over 10 bases. Trimming at V came to 4 bases and at J to 5 bases, leaving 13 bases not matched to a gene. CDR1 is SGHRS and CDR2 is YFSETQ in the germline V gene. The CDR3 runs to 17 residues.

The rearrangement uses TRBV28 and TRBJ1-4, with a tentative D call TRBD1 (6 bases). V dropped 7 bases and J dropped 8 bases, with 17 bases sitting between them. Germline V lookup: CDR1 MDHEN, CDR2 SYDVKM. This CDR3 has 14 residues. In nucleotides, the CDR3 is TGTGCCAGCACCCCAGGGGAGGGTTGGGAAAAACTGTTTTTT. This gives the protein CASTPGEGWEKLFF.

V usage is TRBV9 and J usage is TRBJ2-7; 7 positions match TRBD1. Germline values: CDR1 SGDLS, CDR2 YYNGEE. This CDR3 contains 14 residues. Losses at the gene ends were 3 bases for V and 2 bases for J; bases not matched to a gene: 5. The CDR3 spells CASSGRTGAYEQYF. The CDR3 DNA follows: TGTGCCAGCAGCGGAAGGACAGGTGCCTACGAGCAGTACTTC.

J is TRBJ1-1 and V is TRBV2; D remains unclear. In germline, CDR1 is SNHLY, CDR2 FYNNEI. V lost 5 bases, J lost 5 bases, and 21 bases lay in between. The CDR3 contains 16 residues. CDR3 in amino acids: CASSKSLLSTGTEAFF. The CDR3 region has the DNA TGTGCCAGCAGTAAATCCTTACTATCCACGGGAACTGAAGCTTTCTTT. Complete variable domain (other parts from reference TRBV2 and TRBJ1-1): EPEVTQTPSHQVTQMGQEVILRCVPISNHLYFYWYRQILGQKVEFLVSFYNNEISEKSEIFDDQFSVERPDGSNFTLKIRSTKLEDSAMYFCASSKSLLSTGTEAFFGQGTRLTVV.

This rearrangement joins TRBV5-1 to TRBJ1-3; D unresolved. Trimming cost V 0 bases and J 0 bases, with 7 bases left between them. Germline CDR1 is SGHRS and CDR2 is YFSETQ. The CDR3 is made up of 15 amino acids. The CDR3 sequence: CASSLDGSSGNTIYF. CDR3 coding DNA: TGCGCCAGCAGCTTGGACGGGAGCTCTGGAAACACCATATATTTT.

The V call is TRBV4-1, the J call TRBJ2-7; TRBD2 is a possible D gene (6 bases). Deletions cut 1 base from V and 8 bases from J, with 12 bases between. CDR1 is MGHRA and CDR2 is YSYEKL in the germline V gene. The CDR3 totals 13 residues. CDR3: CASSQARGEKQYV. CDR3 bases: TGCGCCAGCAGCCAAGCACGCGGGGAAAAGCAGTACGTC.

CDR3 DNA sequence: TGTGCCAGCAGCTTAGATCAGGTGGATCAGCCCCAGCATTTT. Encoded protein: CASSLDQVDQPQHF. V is TRBV11-2 and J is TRBJ1-5; D call uncertain. The V and J ends lost 0 bases and 5 bases respectively, with 8 bases between them. CDR1 is SGHAT and CDR2 is FQNNGV in the germline V gene. This CDR3 comprises 14 residues.

The chain joins TRBV3-1 (or the pseudogene TRBV3-2) to TRBJ1-2; a weak D match, TRBD1 (5 bases). Looked up from germline, CDR1 is LGHDT and CDR2 is YNNKEL (reference sequence). Trimming took off 1 base at V and 2 bases at J, with 8 bases between the two ends. The CDR3 consists of 14 residues. The CDR3, as DNA: TGTGCCAGCAGCCAAGTTACAGGCAACTATGGCTACACCTTC. This translates into CASSQVTGNYGYTF.

CDR3 DNA sequence: TGCGCCAGCAGCACCGGCGGGGGTAACTATGGCTACACCTTC. It specifies CASSTGGGNYGYTF. The chain has TRBV5-1 and TRBJ1-2, with a tentative D call TRBD1 (5 bases). CDR3 size: 14 residues. V shed 4 bases and J shed 1 base, with 11 bases lying between them. CDR1 is SGHRS, CDR2 YFSETQ, per germline. Drawing the rest from reference TRBV5-1 and TRBJ1-2, the complete variable domain is KAGVTQTPRYLIKTRGQQVTLSCSPISGHRSVSWYQQTPGQGLQFLFEYFSETQRNKGNFPGRFSGRQFSNSRSEMNVSTLELGDSALYLCASSTGGGNYGYTFGSGTRLTVV.

The J gene is TRBJ1-2, the V gene TRBV29-1; tentative D call: TRBD1 (5 bases). Germline CDR1 SQVTM, CDR2 ANQGSEA. The ends were cut back, 1 base at V and 4 bases at J, with 7 bases in the middle. CDR3 size: 12 residues. The CDR3, as DNA: TGCAGCGTTGAAGGGACACCCTATGGCTACACCTTC. This codes for CSVEGTPYGYTF. The full variable domain, with the rest looked up from reference TRBV29-1 and TRBJ1-2, is SAVISQKPSRDICQRGTSLTIQCQVDSQVTMMFWYRQQPGQSLTLIATANQGSEATYESGFVIDKFPISRPNLTFSTLTVSNMSPEDSSIYLCSVEGTPYGYTFGSGTRLTVV.

In nucleotides, the CDR3 is TGCGCCAGCAGCTTGGCTTGGGACAGGGCATCCTACGAGCAGTACTTC. Translation: CASSLAWDRASYEQYF. This rearrangement joins TRBV5-1 to TRBJ2-7; TRBD1 agrees at 9 bases. Germline V CDR1 and CDR2: SGHRS, YFSETQ. The CDR3 covers 16 residues. V gave up 0 bases and J gave up 1 base; unmatched junction bases: 5.

The chain uses TRBV6-5 and TRBJ1-6; TRBD1 is a possible D gene (5 bases). The germline V gene has CDR1 MNHEY and CDR2 SVGAGI. The CDR3 is 15 residues long. The V and J ends lost 7 bases and 1 base respectively, with 11 bases between them. CDR3 region: CASTGSGSYNSPLHF. CDR3 sequence (DNA): TGTGCCAGCACAGGGTCTGGTTCCTATAATTCACCCCTCCACTTT.

The chain couples TRBV6-5 to TRBJ1-2, with no clear D. The V gene's germline CDR1 is MNHEY and CDR2 SVGAGI. V was pared by 9 bases and J by 3 bases, with 14 bases between. The CDR3 is 13 residues long. Written as DNA, the CDR3 is TGTGCCAGTAACCGAGATAGAGACTATGGCTACACCTTC. It encodes CASNRDRDYGYTF.

This clone was observed a handful of times. The chain couples TRBV7-9 to TRBJ1-1, with D possibly TRBD1 on 5 matching bases. Germline loops: CDR1 SEHNR, CDR2 FQNEAQ (reference sequence). The CDR3 runs to 14 residues. V was clipped by 2 bases and J by 6 bases, with 13 bases between them. This chain's CDR3 is CASSLSPGPPEAFF. The DNA for the CDR3 is TGTGCCAGCAGCTTAAGTCCAGGGCCTCCTGAAGCTTTCTTT.